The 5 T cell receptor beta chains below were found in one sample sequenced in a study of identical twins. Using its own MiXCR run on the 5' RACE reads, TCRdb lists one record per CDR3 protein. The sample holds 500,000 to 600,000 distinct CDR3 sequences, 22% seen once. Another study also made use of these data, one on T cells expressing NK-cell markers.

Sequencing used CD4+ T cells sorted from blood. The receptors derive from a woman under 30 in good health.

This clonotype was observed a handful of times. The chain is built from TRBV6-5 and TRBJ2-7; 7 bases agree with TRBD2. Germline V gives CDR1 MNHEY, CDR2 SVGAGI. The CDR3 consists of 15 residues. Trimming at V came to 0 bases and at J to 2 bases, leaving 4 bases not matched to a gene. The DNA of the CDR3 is TGTGCCAGCAGTTACTCGGGAGGGTTAACCTACGAGCAGTACTTC. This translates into CASSYSGGLTYEQYF.

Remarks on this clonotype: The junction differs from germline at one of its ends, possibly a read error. The CDR3 region is CASCHGLAGVSTDTQYF. The CDR3 nucleotides read TGTGCCAGCTGCCACGGACTAGCGGGAGTTAGCACAGATACGCAGTATTTT. This chain connects TRBV3-1 to TRBJ2-3; 13 nucleotides align to TRBD2. This CDR3 has 17 residues. The germline V gene encodes CDR1 LGHDT and CDR2 YNNKEL (reference sequence).

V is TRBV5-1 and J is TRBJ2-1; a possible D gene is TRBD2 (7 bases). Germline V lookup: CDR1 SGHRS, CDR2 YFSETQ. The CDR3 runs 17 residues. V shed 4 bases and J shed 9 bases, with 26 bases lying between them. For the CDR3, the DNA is TGCGCCAGCAGCCCACGTAGAAGGGGGGGCGGGAGTATTGAGCAGTTCTTC. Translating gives CASSPRRRGGGSIEQFF.

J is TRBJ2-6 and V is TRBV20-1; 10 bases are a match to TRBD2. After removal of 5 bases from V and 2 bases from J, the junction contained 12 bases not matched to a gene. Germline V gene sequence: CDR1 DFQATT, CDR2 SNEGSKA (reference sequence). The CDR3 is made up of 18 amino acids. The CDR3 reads CSASRLAGGTAGANVLTF. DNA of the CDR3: TGCAGTGCTTCTAGACTAGCGGGCGGAACGGCTGGGGCCAACGTCCTGACTTTC.

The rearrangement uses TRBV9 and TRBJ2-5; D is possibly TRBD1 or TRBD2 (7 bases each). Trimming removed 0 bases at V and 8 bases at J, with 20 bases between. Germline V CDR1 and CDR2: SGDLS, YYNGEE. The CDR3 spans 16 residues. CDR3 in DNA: TGTGCCAGCAGCGTAGATGGTGGGGGACAGCGGGGAACCCAGTACTTC. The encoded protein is CASSVDGGGQRGTQYF.